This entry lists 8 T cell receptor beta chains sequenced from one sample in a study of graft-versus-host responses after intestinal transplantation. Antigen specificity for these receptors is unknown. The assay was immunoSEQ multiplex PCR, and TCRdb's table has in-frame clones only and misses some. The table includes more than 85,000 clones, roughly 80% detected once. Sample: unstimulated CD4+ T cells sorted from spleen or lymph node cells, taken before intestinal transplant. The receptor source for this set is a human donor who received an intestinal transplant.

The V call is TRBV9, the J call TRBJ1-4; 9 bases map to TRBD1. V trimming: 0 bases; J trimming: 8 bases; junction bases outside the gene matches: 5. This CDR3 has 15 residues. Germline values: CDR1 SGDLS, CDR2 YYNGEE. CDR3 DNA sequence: TGTGCCAGCAGCGTAGGAGGGACAGGGCGCGAAAAACTGTTTTTT. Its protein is CASSVGGTGREKLFF.

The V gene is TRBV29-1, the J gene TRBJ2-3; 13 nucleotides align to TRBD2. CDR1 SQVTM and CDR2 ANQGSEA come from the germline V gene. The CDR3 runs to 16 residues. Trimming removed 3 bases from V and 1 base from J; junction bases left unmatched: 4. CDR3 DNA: TGCAGCGTTGACGGACTAGCGGGAGATGGCACAGATACGCAGTATTTT. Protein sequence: CSVDGLAGDGTDTQYF.

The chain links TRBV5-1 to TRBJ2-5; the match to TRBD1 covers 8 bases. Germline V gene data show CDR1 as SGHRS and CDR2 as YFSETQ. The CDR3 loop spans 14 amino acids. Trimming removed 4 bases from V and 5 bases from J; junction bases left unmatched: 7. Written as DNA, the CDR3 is TGCGCCAGCAGCCCCGGACAGGGTGGGGAGACCCAGTACTTC. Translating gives CASSPGQGGETQYF.

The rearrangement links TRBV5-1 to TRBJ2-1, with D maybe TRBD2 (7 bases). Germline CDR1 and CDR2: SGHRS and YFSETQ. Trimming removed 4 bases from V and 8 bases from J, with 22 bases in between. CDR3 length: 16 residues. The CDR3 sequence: CASSGGGGEPYHEQFF. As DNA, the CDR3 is TGCGCCAGCAGCGGGGGAGGGGGAGAGCCCTATCATGAGCAGTTCTTC. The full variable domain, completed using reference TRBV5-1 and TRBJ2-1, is KAGVTQTPRYLIKTRGQQVTLSCSPISGHRSVSWYQQTPGQGLQFLFEYFSETQRNKGNFPGRFSGRQFSNSRSEMNVSTLELGDSALYLCASSGGGGEPYHEQFFGPGTRLTVL.

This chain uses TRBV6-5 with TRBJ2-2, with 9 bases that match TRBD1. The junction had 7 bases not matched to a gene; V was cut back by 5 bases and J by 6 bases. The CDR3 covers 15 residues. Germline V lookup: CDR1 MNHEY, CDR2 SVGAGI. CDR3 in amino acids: CASSAGTGWSGELFF. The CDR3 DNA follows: TGTGCCAGCAGTGCAGGGACAGGGTGGTCCGGGGAGCTGTTTTTT.

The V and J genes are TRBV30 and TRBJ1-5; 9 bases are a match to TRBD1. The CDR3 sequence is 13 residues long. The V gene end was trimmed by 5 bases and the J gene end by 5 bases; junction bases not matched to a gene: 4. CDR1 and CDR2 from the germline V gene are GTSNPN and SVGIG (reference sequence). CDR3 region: CAWGGQGYQPQHF. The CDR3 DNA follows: TGTGCCTGGGGGGGACAGGGATATCAGCCCCAGCATTTT.

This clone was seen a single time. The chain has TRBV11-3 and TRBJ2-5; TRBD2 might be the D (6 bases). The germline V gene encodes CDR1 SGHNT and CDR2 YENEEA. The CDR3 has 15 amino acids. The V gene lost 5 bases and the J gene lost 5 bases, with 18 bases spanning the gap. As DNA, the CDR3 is TGTGCCAGCAGCCGCGGCGGGGAAGGAAGGGAGACCCAGTACTTC. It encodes CASSRGGEGRETQYF.

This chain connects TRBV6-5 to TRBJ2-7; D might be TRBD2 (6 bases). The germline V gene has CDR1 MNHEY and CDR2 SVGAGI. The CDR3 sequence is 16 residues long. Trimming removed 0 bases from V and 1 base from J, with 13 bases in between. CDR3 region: CASSYSRGSSSYEQYF. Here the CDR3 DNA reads TGTGCCAGCAGTTACTCTCGGGGGTCTAGTTCCTACGAGCAGTACTTC.